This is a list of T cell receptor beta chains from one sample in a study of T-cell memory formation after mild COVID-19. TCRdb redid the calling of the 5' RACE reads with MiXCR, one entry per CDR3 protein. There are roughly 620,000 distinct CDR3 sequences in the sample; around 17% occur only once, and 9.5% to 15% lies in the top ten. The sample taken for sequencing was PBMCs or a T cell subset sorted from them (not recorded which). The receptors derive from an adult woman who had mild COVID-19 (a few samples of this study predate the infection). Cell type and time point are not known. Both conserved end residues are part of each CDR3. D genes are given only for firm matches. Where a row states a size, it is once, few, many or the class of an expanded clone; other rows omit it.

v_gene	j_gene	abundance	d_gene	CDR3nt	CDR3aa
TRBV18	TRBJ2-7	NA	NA	TGTGCCAGCTCACCTGTGGCAGGGGCTTCCTACGAGCAGTACTTC	CASSPVAGASYEQYF
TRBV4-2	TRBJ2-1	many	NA	TGTGCCAGCAGCCAACCGACTCGACTCTCCTACAATGAGCAGTTCTTC	CASSQPTRLSYNEQFF
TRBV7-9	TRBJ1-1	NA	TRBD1	TGTGCCAGCAGCTTCGGACAGGAGGGCACTGAAGCTTTCTTT	CASSFGQEGTEAFF
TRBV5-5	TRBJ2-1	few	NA	TGTGCCAGCAGCTTGGAGGTTAGCGGCTACAATGAGCAGTTCTTC	CASSLEVSGYNEQFF
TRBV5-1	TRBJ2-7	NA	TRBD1	TGCGCCAGCAGCTTGGGACAGGGTATCGAGCAGTACTTC	CASSLGQGIEQYF
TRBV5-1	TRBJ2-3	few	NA	TGCGCCAGCAGCCCCCTGACAGGCACAGATACGCAGTATTTT	CASSPLTGTDTQYF
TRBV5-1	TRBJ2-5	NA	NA	TGCGCCAGCACCGGAGAAGGGGTGATGTACCAAGAGACCCAGTACTTC	CASTGEGVMYQETQYF
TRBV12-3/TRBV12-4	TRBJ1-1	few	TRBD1	TGTGCCAGCGGATCTTCGTCGGCGACAGGGACGACTGAAGCTTTCTTT	CASGSSSATGTTEAFF
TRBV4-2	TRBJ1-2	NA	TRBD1	TGTGCCAGCAGCCACGCCGGGACAGGGGGCAACTATGGCTACACCTTC	CASSHAGTGGNYGYTF
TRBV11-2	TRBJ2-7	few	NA	TGTGCCAGCAGCTTAGGTATGGGGATCTACGAGCAGTACTTC	CASSLGMGIYEQYF
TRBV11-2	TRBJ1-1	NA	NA	TGTGCCAGCAGACCAGAGAACACTGAAGCTTTCTTT	CASRPENTEAFF
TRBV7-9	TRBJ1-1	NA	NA	TGTGCCAGCAGCTCCCTGGTTGGGGTAAGGGACACTGAAGCTTTCTTT	CASSSLVGVRDTEAFF
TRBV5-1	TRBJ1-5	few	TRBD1	TGCGCCAGCAGCTGGGGGACAGGGGGCTATCAGCCCCAGCATTTT	CASSWGTGGYQPQHF
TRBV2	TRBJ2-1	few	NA	TGTGCCAGCAGTGGACTGGGGCCGGAGCAGTTCTTC	CASSGLGPEQFF
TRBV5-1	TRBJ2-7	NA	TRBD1	TGCGCCAGCAGCGCCGGGACAGGGAGCGACGAGCAGTACTTC	CASSAGTGSDEQYF
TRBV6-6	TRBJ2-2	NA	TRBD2	TGTGCCAGCGGCGGGGGGTCGGTGGGACTAACGAACACCGGGGAGCTGTTTTTT	CASGGGSVGLTNTGELFF
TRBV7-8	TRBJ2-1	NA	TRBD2	TGTGCCAGCAGCTTAAGAGCTAGCGGGAGCTTCGGGATCAATGAGCAGTTCTTC	CASSLRASGSFGINEQFF
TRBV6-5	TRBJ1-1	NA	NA	TGTGCCAGCGGCATTGGGGCTGCCCAGGGCACTGAAGCTTTCTTT	CASGIGAAQGTEAFF
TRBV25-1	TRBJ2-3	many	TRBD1	TGTGCCAGCAGTTCTTCCACCGGGACAGGTCGGGATACGCAGTATTTT	CASSSSTGTGRDTQYF
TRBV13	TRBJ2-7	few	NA	TGTGCCAGCAGCCTTCCGACAGGCTCCTACGAGCAGTACTTC	CASSLPTGSYEQYF
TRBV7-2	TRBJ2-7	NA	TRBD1	TGTGCCAGCAGCTTCGACAGGGTCGACCAAGGCTACGAGCAGTACTTC	CASSFDRVDQGYEQYF
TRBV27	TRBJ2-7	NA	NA	TGTGCCAGCAGTCCCGTGGGGGACCCCCCCTACGAGCAGTACTTC	CASSPVGDPPYEQYF
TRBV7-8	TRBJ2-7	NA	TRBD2	TGTGCCAGCAGCCGCGGGAGAGGTATCTCCTACGAGCAGTACTTC	CASSRGRGISYEQYF
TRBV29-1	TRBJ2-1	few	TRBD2	TGCAGCGTTGGAGTCGAGACTAGCGGGTTCTACAATGAGCAGTTCTTC	CSVGVETSGFYNEQFF
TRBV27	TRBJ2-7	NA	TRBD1	TGTGCCAGCAACTTGGTAGGACAGGGTTACGTCGAGCAGTACTTC	CASNLVGQGYVEQYF
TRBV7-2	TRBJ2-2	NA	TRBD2	TGTGCCAGCAGCTCAAGACTAGCGGGTAGCACCGGGGAGCTGTTTTTT	CASSSRLAGSTGELFF
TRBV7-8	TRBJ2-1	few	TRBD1	TGTGCCAGCAGCTTAGGCCTCTGGGACAGGGGTTTTGATGAGCAGTTCTTC	CASSLGLWDRGFDEQFF
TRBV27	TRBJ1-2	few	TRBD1	TGTGCCAGCAGCCCCCGTAGCGGACAGGGGCCCTACACCTTC	CASSPRSGQGPYTF
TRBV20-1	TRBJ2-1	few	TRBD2	TGCAGTGCTAGAGCCTATGAGGGACTAGCGGGGGGTTCGAATGAGCAGTTCTTC	CSARAYEGLAGGSNEQFF
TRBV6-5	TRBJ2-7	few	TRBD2	TGTGCCAGCAGTTACGGCGCTGAAGACGGGACTAGGGTTTTC	CASSYGAEDGTRVF
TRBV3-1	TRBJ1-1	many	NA	TGTGCCAGTAGTCAAGGGAACACTGAAGCTTTCTTT	CASSQGNTEAFF
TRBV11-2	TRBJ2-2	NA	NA	TGTGCCAGCATCCCTAGAGCCGGGGAGCTGTTTTTT	CASIPRAGELFF
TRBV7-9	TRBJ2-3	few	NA	TGTGCCAGCAGGCCCGTACGTCGACGGGATACGCAGTATTTT	CASRPVRRRDTQYF
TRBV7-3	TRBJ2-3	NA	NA	TGTGCCAGCAGCTTAACGGCAGGGGTCACAGATACGCAGTATTTT	CASSLTAGVTDTQYF
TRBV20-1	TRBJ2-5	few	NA	TGCAGTGCTACCGATTGGCAGAAGTACCAAGAGACCCAGTACTTC	CSATDWQKYQETQYF
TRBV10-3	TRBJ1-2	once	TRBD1	TGTGCCATCAGCCTGGGACAGGGCGACTATGGCTACACCTTC	CAISLGQGDYGYTF
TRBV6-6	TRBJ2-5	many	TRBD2	TGTGCCAGCAGTTACGCCGGGACTAATCAAGAGACCCAGTACTTC	CASSYAGTNQETQYF
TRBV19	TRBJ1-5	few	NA	TGTGCCAGTAGTATAGATCGGATCAGGATCAATCAGCCCCAGCATTTT	CASSIDRIRINQPQHF
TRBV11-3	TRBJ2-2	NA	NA	TGTGCCAGCAGCTTAGGCTACACCGCGAACACCGGGGAGCTGTTTTTT	CASSLGYTANTGELFF
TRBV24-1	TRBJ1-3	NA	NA	TGTGCCACCAGTGATCCGGGAAACACCATATATTTT	CATSDPGNTIYF
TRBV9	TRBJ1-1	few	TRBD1	TGTGCCAGCACCAGGGGGACAGGGGGCACTGAAGCTTTCTTT	CASTRGTGGTEAFF
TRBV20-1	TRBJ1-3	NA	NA	TGCAGTGCTGCCTACTCTGGAAACACCATATATTTT	CSAAYSGNTIYF
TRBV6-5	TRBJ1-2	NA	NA	TGTGCCAGCAGTTATCGGCAGGGTAACGGCTACACCTTC	CASSYRQGNGYTF
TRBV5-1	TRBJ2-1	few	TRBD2	TGCGCCAGCAGAAGCGTTGGTAGCGGGAGCGATGAGCAGTTCTTC	CASRSVGSGSDEQFF
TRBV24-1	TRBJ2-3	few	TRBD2	TGTGCCACCAGTGAGGGGACTAGCGGGGGTACAGATACGCAGTATTTT	CATSEGTSGGTDTQYF
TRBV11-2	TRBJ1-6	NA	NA	TGTGCCAGCAGCTCCCGGGAGGGCCCCTATAATTCACCCCTCCACTTT	CASSSREGPYNSPLHF
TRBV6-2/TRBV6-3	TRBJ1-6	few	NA	TGTGCCAGCAGCCGCGGGGCTAATAATTCACCCCTCCACTTT	CASSRGANNSPLHF